One and the same sample provided the 32 T cell receptor beta chains below, sequenced in a study of glioma-infiltrating T cells. Amplification of TCR alpha and beta CDR3 regions from RNA used iRepertoire nested multiplex PCR. TCRdb processed the multiplex PCR reads anew with MiXCR; each CDR3 protein has one entry. The sample carries about 45,000 distinct CDR3 sequences, about 20% recorded once. Sequences were obtained from glioma tissue, nonneoplastic brain tissue, or PBMCs (not recorded which). These receptor sequences come from a human donor with low-grade glioma or glioblastoma, undergoing nonglioma brain surgery, or in good health (not recorded which).

This clonotype was picked up many times. V usage is TRBV6-6 and J usage is TRBJ1-5; D remains ambiguous. The germline V and J ends were trimmed by 0 bases and 7 bases, with 7 bases remaining between them. Germline V lookup: CDR1 MNHNY, CDR2 SVGAGI (reference sequence). The CDR3 totals 13 residues. This chain's CDR3 is CASSYSEIQPQHF. CDR3 DNA: TGTGCCAGCAGTTACTCGGAGATCCAGCCCCAGCATTTT.

This clonotype showed up many times. This chain connects TRBV7-2 to TRBJ2-3, with TRBD2 identical over 13 bases. The junction had 3 bases not matched to a gene; V was cut back by 1 base and J by 2 bases. The germline V gene encodes CDR1 SGHTA and CDR2 FQGNSA. This CDR3 contains 17 residues. The CDR3 here is CASSLVGTSGTTDTQYF. The CDR3 coding sequence is TGTGCCAGCAGCTTAGTTGGGACTAGCGGGACCACAGATACGCAGTATTTT.

This clonotype has at least ten counts. The rearrangement joins TRBV19 to TRBJ2-3, with TRBD1 identical over 7 bases. V shed 3 bases and J 4 bases; nucleotides not matched to a gene: 4. Germline-derived CDR1 and CDR2 are LNHDA and SQIVND (reference sequence). This CDR3 is 14 amino acids long. CDR3 region: CASSIGQVADTQYF. As DNA, the CDR3 is TGTGCCAGTAGTATCGGACAGGTAGCAGATACGCAGTATTTT.

The sample holds many counts of this clonotype. The J gene is TRBJ2-3, the V gene TRBV7-2, with 8 bases lining up with TRBD2. The CDR3 length is 15 residues. In germline, CDR1 is SGHTA, CDR2 FQGNSA. The junction had 7 bases not matched to a gene; V was cut back by 5 bases and J by 3 bases. CDR3 in amino acids: CASSASAGATDTQYF. The CDR3 nucleotides read TGTGCCAGCAGCGCTTCAGCGGGGGCGACAGATACGCAGTATTTT.

V is TRBV27 and J is TRBJ1-5; no firm D call. CDR1 and CDR2 (germline): MNHEY, SMNVEV (reference sequence). This CDR3 comprises 13 residues. The germline V and J ends were trimmed by 3 bases and 7 bases, with 10 bases remaining between them. CDR3 DNA: TGTGCCAGCAGTTTCCTGGAAAGACAGCCCCAGCATTTT. Its translation: CASSFLERQPQHF.

This clonotype showed up many times. The rearrangement joins TRBV5-1 to TRBJ2-7, with D possibly TRBD2 on 5 matching bases. The CDR3 loop spans 9 amino acids. Germline V gene sequence: CDR1 SGHRS, CDR2 YFSETQ. In DNA form, the CDR3 reads TGCGCCAGCAGCTTGAGCGGACGTGTC. Protein sequence: CASSLSGRV.

This clonotype showed up just once. The chain recombines TRBV28 with TRBJ1-1; D gene unclear. The V gene lost 7 bases and the J gene lost 4 bases, with 10 bases spanning the gap. CDR1 is MDHEN and CDR2 is SYDVKM in the germline V gene. The CDR3 extends over 12 amino acids. The CDR3 loop is CASISRVTEAFF. CDR3 nucleotide sequence: TGTGCCAGCATTTCTCGAGTCACTGAAGCTTTCTTT.

In its sample, this clonotype was seen once. A much larger clone sits a single nucleotide away, making a read error possible. CDR3 nucleotides: TGTGCCAGCGCGCAAGGCCCCTACAATGAGCAGTTCTTC. Protein product: CASAQGPYNEQFF. The V and J genes are TRBV2 and TRBJ2-1; D gene unclear. V lost 8 bases and J 2 bases, leaving 10 bases between the germline ends. This CDR3 has 13 residues. Germline V gene sequence: CDR1 SNHLY, CDR2 FYNNEI.

This clonotype has ten or more counts. The rearrangement links TRBV7-9 to TRBJ2-3; weak D call: TRBD1 (5 bases). Germline V lookup: CDR1 SEHNR, CDR2 FQNEAQ (reference sequence). The CDR3 extends over 14 amino acids. V dropped 6 bases and J dropped 2 bases, with 12 bases sitting between them. CDR3 nucleotides: TGTGCCAGCAGTGTGACAGAGACCACAGATACGCAGTATTTT. Its translation: CASSVTETTDTQYF.

Note on this clonotype: Because the CDR3 is missing its conserved closing phenylalanine or tryptophan, this is likely a read error. The rearrangement joins TRBV5-1 to TRBJ1-1; D is perhaps TRBD1 (5 bases). The V and J ends lost 0 bases and 1 base respectively, with 13 bases between them. The CDR3 extends over 16 amino acids. Germline loops: CDR1 SGHRS, CDR2 YFSETQ. In DNA, the CDR3 is TGCGCCAGCAGCTTGGGGGCGGACAATGGGAACACTGAAGCTTTCCTT. Translated: CASSLGADNGNTEAFL.

This clonotype came up a few times. The gene calls are TRBV5-1 and TRBJ2-7; D not certain. The CDR3 covers 12 residues. Germline V gene data show CDR1 as SGHRS and CDR2 as YFSETQ. V was pared by 1 base and J by 5 bases, with 7 bases between. DNA of the CDR3: TGCGCCAGCAGCTTGACCCCCAACGAGCAGTACTTC. Translated, it gives CASSLTPNEQYF.

On this clonotype: A read error may explain this, as a much larger clone is one base away. This chain connects TRBV7-2 to TRBJ1-3, with TRBD1 matching over 8 bases. The CDR3 extends over 15 amino acids. CDR1 is SGHTA and CDR2 is FQGNSA in the germline V gene. CDR3 residues: CANSLASGQGIPIYF. The CDR3, as DNA: TGTGCCAACAGCTTAGCATCCGGACAGGGAATACCCATATATTTT.

This clonotype was seen ten or more times. The rearrangement links TRBV3-1 to TRBJ1-1, with a weak D call TRBD1 (6 bases). Per germline, CDR1 LGHDT and CDR2 YNNKEL (reference sequence). The CDR3 is 15 amino acids. The V end was cut by 5 bases, the J end by 3 bases, with 16 bases between. The chain's CDR3 is CASSDSGGHDTEAFF. The CDR3 region has the DNA TGTGCCAGCAGCGATTCCGGGGGGCATGACACTGAAGCTTTCTTT.

This clonotype was seen ten or more times. The CDR3 nucleotides are TGTGCCAGCAGTTTAGTCCCGGGGGGGCCCCAGCATTTT. Protein: CASSLVPGGPQHF. V is TRBV12-3 or TRBV12-4 and J is TRBJ1-5; D may be TRBD1 (5 bases). V was pared by 1 base and J by 9 bases, with 10 bases between. The CDR3 runs to 13 residues.

This clonotype showed up just a few times. The chain uses TRBV10-2 and TRBJ1-5, with 8 bases aligning to TRBD1. The CDR3 totals 16 residues. V lost 3 bases to trimming and J lost 4 bases; unmatched junction nucleotides: 8. Germline V gives CDR1 WSHSY, CDR2 SAAADI. In DNA, the CDR3 is TGCGCCAGCAGTGAAAAAGACAGGGGCTGGAATCAGCCCCAGCATTTT. Its translation is CASSEKDRGWNQPQHF.

The V and J genes are TRBV2 and TRBJ2-2; 8 bases agree with TRBD2. The V gene's germline CDR1 is SNHLY and CDR2 FYNNEI. This CDR3 is 15 amino acids long. The V gene end was trimmed by 11 bases and the J gene end by 5 bases; junction bases not matched to a gene: 13. The CDR3, as DNA: TGTGCCGGCACCCGGACTAGCTGGAGTACCGGGGAGCTGTTTTTT. Its protein is CAGTRTSWSTGELFF.

This clonotype was counted ten times or more. The chain has TRBV24-1 and TRBJ2-5; no firm D call. The CDR3 totals 14 residues. V was pared by 0 bases and J by 4 bases, with 8 bases between. Looked up from germline, CDR1 is KGHDR and CDR2 is SFDVKD. The CDR3 sequence is CATSDLVFPETQYF. The CDR3 DNA is TGTGCCACCAGTGATTTGGTCTTCCCAGAGACCCAGTACTTC.

The sample holds many counts of this clonotype. V usage is TRBV2 and J usage is TRBJ2-7; TRBD1 matches 10 bases. J lost 4 bases, V lost 9 bases, and 3 bases had no gene match. The CDR3 has 12 residues. The germline gives CDR1 SNHLY, CDR2 FYNNEI. The CDR3 protein is CARGGQGYEQYF. For the CDR3, the DNA is TGTGCCAGAGGGGGACAGGGGTACGAGCAGTACTTC.

This clonotype was counted at least ten times. The chain carries TRBV15 and TRBJ2-5; the D is unclear. Trimming took off 5 bases at V and 2 bases at J, with 15 bases between the two ends. In germline, CDR1 is LNHNV, CDR2 YYDKDF (reference sequence). The CDR3 contains 15 residues. CDR3: CATSGQYGMQETQYF. The CDR3 bases are TGTGCCACCAGCGGTCAATATGGAATGCAAGAGACCCAGTACTTC.

Note on this clonotype: A junction end diverges from the germline sequence, so it may reflect a read error. The rearrangement uses TRBV20-1 and TRBJ1-1, with a possible D match to TRBD1 (5 bases). The CDR3 extends over 14 amino acids. In germline, CDR1 is DFQATT, CDR2 SNEGSKA (reference sequence). DNA of the CDR3: TGCCGTGCCCTTTCCGGGGCCGACCGGGCTGCAGCTTTCTTT. As protein: CRALSGADRAAAFF.

This clonotype was seen a few times. Because the CDR3 is missing its conserved closing phenylalanine or tryptophan, this is likely a read error. V is TRBV7-3 and J is TRBJ1-1; 7 bases fit TRBD1. V lost 2 bases, J lost 2 bases, and 5 bases stayed unmatched. The CDR3 length is 15 residues. CDR1 is SGHTA, CDR2 FQGTGA, per germline. CDR3 DNA sequence: TGTGCCAGCAGCTTAGCCGGGACAGTTAACACTGAAGCTTTCCTT. It codes for CASSLAGTVNTEAFL.

The rearrangement uses TRBV20-1 and TRBJ1-2, with TRBD1 matching 10 bases. The CDR3 consists of 15 residues. Germline lookup yields CDR1 DFQATT and CDR2 SNEGSKA (reference sequence). Trimming removed 5 bases from V and 8 bases from J; junction bases left unmatched: 14. The CDR3 loop is CSARLERQGAKGYTF. The CDR3 nucleotides are TGCAGTGCTCGACTAGAGCGACAGGGGGCAAAGGGCTACACCTTC.

This clonotype came up many times. The chain is built from TRBV19 and TRBJ1-1; D might be TRBD1 (6 bases). This CDR3 region has 15 residues. Trimming shortened V by 4 bases and J by 1 base, and 13 bases separated the two germline ends. The germline V gene encodes CDR1 LNHDA and CDR2 SQIVND (reference sequence). In nucleotides, the CDR3 is TGTGCCAGTAGTAATATAGGGGGGGCGAACACTGAAGCTTTCTTT. This encodes CASSNIGGANTEAFF.

CDR3 DNA: TGTGCCAGTGCGAACAGGCTAAGCTCTGGAAACACCATATATTTT. Translation: CASANRLSSGNTIYF. J is TRBJ1-3 and V is TRBV19; D possibly corresponds to TRBD1 (5 bases). V lost 8 bases to trimming and J lost 0 bases, with 14 bases between them. The CDR3 is 15 amino acids. Germline V gene data show CDR1 as LNHDA and CDR2 as SQIVND (reference sequence).

This clonotype was seen many times. V gene TRBV15 combines with J gene TRBJ2-1, with no clear D. Germline CDR1 and CDR2: LNHNV and YYDKDF (reference sequence). The CDR3 spans 14 residues. Trimming took off 3 bases at V and 10 bases at J, with 16 bases between the two ends. This chain's CDR3 is CATSSLYSVGEQFF. CDR3 bases: TGTGCCACCAGCAGCCTCTACTCCGTAGGGGAGCAGTTCTTC.

This clonotype was seen a few times. The gene calls are TRBV2 and TRBJ2-1, with D perhaps matching TRBD2 (6 bases). Germline lookup yields CDR1 SNHLY and CDR2 FYNNEI. The ends were cut back, 5 bases at V and 4 bases at J, with 15 bases in the middle. The CDR3 runs to 15 residues. CDR3 DNA sequence: TGTGCCAGCAGTCCTCGCGGGGCGGGGTACAATGAGCAGTTCTTC. This gives the protein CASSPRGAGYNEQFF.

The chain is built from TRBV11-3 and TRBJ2-1; TRBD1 matches at 7 bases. The CDR3 extends over 16 amino acids. Germline lookup yields CDR1 SGHNT and CDR2 YENEEA. J was trimmed by 8 bases and V by 4 bases; bases with no gene match: 14. Written as DNA, the CDR3 is TGTGCCAGCAGCTCGTCTTGGGCAGGGGGTCGGGATGAGCAGTTCTTC. It encodes CASSSSWAGGRDEQFF.

This clonotype was detected many times. The chain employs TRBV6-4 and TRBJ2-1, with 12 bases fitting TRBD2. Germline V gene sequence: CDR1 MRHNA, CDR2 SNTAGT. This CDR3 comprises 15 residues. The V segment lost 3 bases and the J segment 9 bases; nucleotides outside the gene matches: 6. CDR3 protein: CASSELAGGQGEQFF. The CDR3 DNA sequence: TGTGCCAGCAGTGAGCTAGCGGGGGGGCAAGGTGAGCAGTTCTTC.

This clonotype was found many times. CDR3 bases: TGTGCCAGCAGCCAAGAAAGGGACGGGGGGACTGAAGCTTTCTTT. Residues: CASSQERDGGTEAFF. This rearrangement joins TRBV3-1 to TRBJ1-1; possibly TRBD1 for D (5 bases). The CDR3 sequence is 15 residues long. The V end lost 0 bases, the J end lost 5 bases, and 13 bases lay between the germline ends. The germline CDR1 and CDR2 sequences are LGHDT and YNNKEL (reference sequence). Drawing the rest from reference TRBV3-1 and TRBJ1-1, the complete variable domain is DTAVSQTPKYLVTQMGNDKSIKCEQNLGHDTMYWYKQDSKKFLKIMFSYNNKELIINETVPNRFSPKSPDKAHLNLHINSLELGDSAVYFCASSQERDGGTEAFFGQGTRLTVV.

This clonotype was picked up many times. The genes are TRBV29-1 and TRBJ1-1; 9 bases fit TRBD1. CDR1 SQVTM and CDR2 ANQGSEA come from the germline V gene. The CDR3 consists of 13 residues. Losses at the gene ends were 4 bases for V and 4 bases for J; bases not matched to a gene: 4. CDR3 DNA sequence: TGCAGCGTTGGAGAGACAGGGGGCACTGAAGCTTTCTTT. Its translation: CSVGETGGTEAFF.

Many counts were recorded for this clonotype. This chain connects TRBV4-2 to TRBJ1-2, with 8 bases fitting TRBD1. Germline assignment: CDR1 LGHNA and CDR2 YNFKEQ. Losses at the gene ends were 4 bases for V and 0 bases for J; bases not matched to a gene: 4. There are 15 residues in the CDR3. The CDR3 loop reads CASSRVTGANYGYTF. The CDR3, as DNA: TGTGCCAGCAGCCGCGTGACAGGGGCTAACTATGGCTACACCTTC.

This clonotype was recorded at least ten times. The chain joins TRBV28 to TRBJ1-1; D unclear. The ends were cut back, 1 base at V and 5 bases at J, with 14 bases in the middle. The CDR3 covers 15 residues. The V gene's germline CDR1 is MDHEN and CDR2 SYDVKM. The CDR3 protein is CASSLLPSYGTEAFF. The CDR3 bases are TGTGCCAGCAGTTTATTGCCCAGTTATGGGACTGAAGCTTTCTTT.